What follows describes a single TCR beta chain. The CDR3 has 13 residues. Germline V gene sequence: CDR1 SNHLY, CDR2 FYNNEI. Trimming left V 7 bases short and J 2 bases short, with 12 bases between. The data belong to a study of T cells in Graves' hyperthyroidism and ophthalmopathy. Amplified TCR beta CDR3 regions came from RNA transcripts. During a first-round RT-PCR of the TCR CDR3, the HTBI primer set was used. TCRdb itself ran the multiplex PCR reads through MiXCR, one entry per CDR3 protein. The table lists fewer than 750,000 distinct CDR3 sequences, roughly 15% of them singletons. The receptor comes from a woman between 50 and 59 years old with Graves' ophthalmopathy. Sequencing was done on a sample of blood. V gene TRBV2 combines with J gene TRBJ2-7; D is perhaps TRBD1 or TRBD2 (5 bases each). The CDR3 here is CASNEGLTYEQYF. The CDR3 bases are TGTGCCAGCAACGAGGGGTTGACCTACGAGCAGTACTTC.